Below are 14 T cell receptor beta chains sequenced from a single sample in a study of cytomegalovirus exposure and HLA in healthy donors. Libraries were prepared by immunoSEQ multiplex PCR; TCRdb keeps only in-frame clonotypes and omits some of them. The sample holds about 150,000 clones, roughly nine tenths seen once. Sequenced: PBMCs. The source is a woman aged 18-29 years in good health and CMV-seropositive.

V gene TRBV5-1 combines with J gene TRBJ2-1; the D gene is possibly TRBD1 (7 bases). This CDR3 is 16 amino acids long. Germline CDR1 reads SGHRS; CDR2 reads YFSETQ. V lost 3 bases and J 8 bases, leaving 21 bases between the germline ends. CDR3 bases: TGCGCCAGCAGCTCCCTGGGGGGACAGAGGCCCGATGAGCAGTTCTTC. Residues: CASSSLGGQRPDEQFF.

V is TRBV5-6 and J is TRBJ2-7; D is possibly TRBD1 (5 bases). CDR3 length: 15 amino acids. V gave up 4 bases and J gave up 5 bases, with 19 bases separating them. The germline CDR1 and CDR2 sequences are SGHDT and YYEEEE. CDR3 in amino acids: CASSPRLTLRDEQYF. The CDR3 bases are TGTGCCAGCAGCCCTAGACTTACCCTCAGGGACGAGCAGTACTTC.

The chain links TRBV10-3 to TRBJ1-1; 7 bases match TRBD1. Per the germline V gene, CDR1 is ENHRY and CDR2 is SYGVKD. After removal of 5 bases from V and 3 bases from J, the junction contained 15 bases not matched to a gene. This CDR3 contains 17 residues. The CDR3 loop reads CAISKRQGGGGDTEAFF. The CDR3 DNA is TGTGCCATCAGTAAACGACAAGGGGGCGGAGGTGACACTGAAGCTTTCTTT.

The V call is TRBV18, the J call TRBJ2-2; tentatively, D is TRBD2 (5 bases). The CDR3 has 16 residues. Trimming pared 5 bases from V and 0 bases from J, leaving 13 bases between. CDR1 and CDR2 from the germline V gene are KGHSH and LQKENI. The CDR3 DNA sequence: TGTGCCAGCTCATGGATGGACTTCGCGAACACCGGGGAGCTGTTTTTT. Protein sequence: CASSWMDFANTGELFF.

The rearrangement joins TRBV6-6 to TRBJ1-2, with TRBD1 as a possible D gene (5 bases). Germline CDR1 reads MNHNY; CDR2 reads SVGAGI (reference sequence). The CDR3 covers 12 residues. Deletions cut 7 bases from V and 4 bases from J, with 10 bases between. DNA for the CDR3: TGTGCCAGCATAGGGAGGGGCTATGGCTACACCTTC. It specifies CASIGRGYGYTF.

V gene TRBV9 combines with J gene TRBJ1-2; 11 positions match TRBD1. The CDR3 has 15 amino acids. V trimming: 2 bases; J trimming: 3 bases; junction bases outside the gene matches: 3. Germline assignment: CDR1 SGDLS and CDR2 YYNGEE. The CDR3 sequence is CASSVRDRGDYGYTF. As DNA, the CDR3 is TGTGCCAGCAGCGTCCGGGACAGGGGGGACTATGGCTACACCTTC.

The rearrangement uses TRBV7-9 and TRBJ1-6, with 9 bases identical to TRBD1. The CDR3 is made up of 14 amino acids. The junction had 8 bases not matched to a gene; V was cut back by 1 base and J by 16 bases. Germline CDR1 SEHNR, CDR2 FQNEAQ (reference sequence). The CDR3 sequence is CASSLGSDRGELHF. CDR3 DNA: TGTGCCAGCAGCTTAGGGTCGGACAGGGGAGAGCTCCACTTT.

This chain links TRBV5-1 with TRBJ2-1, with 7 positions matching TRBD1. V shed 4 bases and J 1 base; nucleotides not matched to a gene: 5. Germline V gene lookup returns CDR1 SGHRS and CDR2 YFSETQ. The CDR3 covers 15 residues. The CDR3 region is CASSQTGESYNEQFF. CDR3 DNA: TGCGCCAGCAGCCAAACAGGGGAGTCCTACAATGAGCAGTTCTTC.

The chain uses TRBV10-2 and TRBJ2-5; D is possibly TRBD2 (6 bases). The germline V and J ends were trimmed by 7 bases and 1 base, with 13 bases remaining between them. This CDR3 region has 14 residues. CDR1 and CDR2 (germline): WSHSY, SAAADI. DNA of the CDR3: TGCGCCAGCACCCCCTCGACTAGCCAAGAGACCCAGTACTTC. It codes for CASTPSTSQETQYF.

CDR3 in amino acids: CASRRAGNQPQHF. CDR3 sequence (DNA): TGTGCCAGCAGGAGGGCCGGCAATCAGCCCCAGCATTTT. This chain uses TRBV28 with TRBJ1-5; D is unresolved. Germline CDR1 is MDHEN and CDR2 is SYDVKM. The CDR3 has 13 amino acids. V lost 6 bases and J lost 2, with 8 bases in between.

This sequence joins TRBV6-6 and TRBJ2-7, with D hard to call. Trimming removed 0 bases at V and 4 bases at J, with 7 bases between. Germline CDR1 reads MNHNY; CDR2 reads SVGAGI (reference sequence). The CDR3 length is 13 residues. This CDR3 is CASSYSRGYEQYF. The CDR3 DNA is TGTGCCAGCAGTTACTCTCGAGGATACGAGCAGTACTTC.

V and J are TRBV27 and TRBJ1-6; D ambiguous. CDR3 length: 15 residues. Deletions cut 2 bases from V and 7 bases from J, with 12 bases between. The germline V gene encodes CDR1 MNHEY and CDR2 SMNVEV (reference sequence). CDR3 sequence (DNA): TGTGCCAGCAGTTTAGAGGTCCGGTCCAATTCACCCCTCCACTTT. Protein product: CASSLEVRSNSPLHF.

This clone was counted a single time. The chain links TRBV9 to TRBJ1-4; 11 bases agree with TRBD1. CDR1 and CDR2 from the germline V gene are SGDLS and YYNGEE. With 2 bases clipped from V and 8 bases from J, the junction kept 2 bases outside the gene matches. This CDR3 is 14 amino acids long. The CDR3 here is CASSVGQGAEKLFF. The CDR3 coding sequence is TGTGCCAGCAGCGTCGGACAGGGGGCGGAAAAACTGTTTTTT.

This chain joins TRBV28 and TRBJ2-3, with a weak D call TRBD2 (7 bases). Per germline, CDR1 MDHEN and CDR2 SYDVKM. The CDR3 runs 15 residues. Between the trimmed V and J ends, which lost 7 bases and 1 base, there was a span of 15 bases. In DNA form, the CDR3 reads TGTGCCAGCAACGAACCGGGGGGCCGCACAGATACGCAGTATTTT. This gives the protein CASNEPGGRTDTQYF.